These 18 T cell receptor beta chains share one sample of origin, sequenced in a study of CD8 T cells in ankylosing spondylitis (dated by TCRdb to 2017 to 2019). The investigation overall reported the following: A TCR beta motif made up of 7 to 9 highly homologous amino acid variants appeared to be characteristic of blood from ankylosing spondylitis patients.

No antigen is known for these receptors. The library was generated by 5' RACE. The sample was run on an Illumina HiSeq 2500. TCRdb handled the public reads itself, with Q25 trimming in fastp and clone calling in MiXCR, and kept productive beta chains. A single entry per CDR3 protein holds the most common genes and DNA from its merged rows. Within this sample are more than 500,000 distinct CDR3 sequences, with approximately 5% of them counted one time only. The top ten hold approximately 4% of the sample. The sample consisted of blood, either unsorted or a sorted T cell fraction (not recorded which). The receptors come from a male donor with ankylosing spondylitis.

This clonotype was detected many times. V is TRBV29-1 and J is TRBJ1-1, with 8 bases identical to TRBD1. The CDR3 loop spans 13 amino acids. V lost 7 bases to trimming and J lost 1 base; unmatched junction nucleotides: 5. CDR1 SQVTM and CDR2 ANQGSEA come from the germline V gene. DNA for the CDR3: TGCAGCGCCGCAGGGGGCTCGAACACTGAAGCTTTCTTT. Translating gives CSAAGGSNTEAFF.

In this sample, this clonotype turned up many times. The chain couples TRBV4-1 to TRBJ1-1, with D unclear. CDR3 length: 12 residues. Germline values: CDR1 MGHRA, CDR2 YSYEKL. V lost 2 bases, J lost 3 bases, and 4 bases lay in between. CDR3: CASSQRHTEAFF. The CDR3 nucleotides read TGCGCCAGCAGCCAAAGGCACACTGAAGCTTTCTTT.

This clonotype was seen many times. V is TRBV7-9 and J is TRBJ2-7, with 11 positions matching TRBD1. V dropped 1 base and J dropped 2; count of bases not matched to a gene: 1. The germline gives CDR1 SEHNR, CDR2 FQNEAQ (reference sequence). The CDR3 spans 15 residues. The CDR3 sequence: CASSLGTGGPYEQYF. In nucleotides, the CDR3 is TGTGCCAGCAGCTTAGGGACAGGGGGCCCCTACGAGCAGTACTTC. The full variable domain, in which reference TRBV7-9 and TRBJ2-7 provide the parts outside the CDR3, is DTGVSQNPRHKITKRGQNVTFRCDPISEHNRLYWYRQTLGQGPEFLTYFQNEAQLEKSRLLSDRFSAERPKGSFSTLEIQRTEQGDSAMYLCASSLGTGGPYEQYFGPGTRLTVT.

The sample holds many counts of this clonotype. The rearrangement joins TRBV5-1 to TRBJ2-3; D is ambiguous. Trimming took off 5 bases at V and 0 bases at J, with 7 bases between the two ends. The CDR3 is 13 amino acids. In germline, CDR1 is SGHRS, CDR2 YFSETQ. The chain's CDR3 is CASRGGSTDTQYF. The DNA for the CDR3 is TGCGCCAGCAGGGGCGGTAGCACAGATACGCAGTATTTT.

On this clonotype itself: The junction shows a germline mismatch at one end, possibly a read error. The rearrangement uses TRBV20-1 and TRBJ2-3; 7 bases are shared with TRBD2. From germline, CDR1 is DFQATT and CDR2 SNEGSKA (reference sequence). CDR3 length: 16 residues. The CDR3 reads CSARWARDYTPDTQSF. The CDR3 DNA is TGCAGTGCTAGATGGGCCCGGGACTACACGCCAGATACGCAGTCTTTT.

This clonotype was seen many times. Sequence at one end of the junction differs from germline and may be a read error. The genes are TRBV7-2 and TRBJ1-2; D not certain. The V gene's germline CDR1 is SGHTA and CDR2 FQGNSA. The length of the CDR3 is 13 residues. The DNA for the CDR3 is TGCGCCAGCAGCCTTGGGCCAGACTATGGCTACACCTTC. This translates into CASSLGPDYGYTF.

The chain is built from TRBV7-8 and TRBJ2-6, with 8 bases lining up with TRBD1. Germline CDR1 reads SGHVS; CDR2 reads FQNEAQ. The CDR3 totals 17 residues. J lost 0 bases, V lost 5 bases, and 6 bases had no gene match. CDR3 in amino acids: CASSRQGSDSGANVLTF. In DNA, the CDR3 is TGTGCCAGCAGCCGACAGGGGTCCGACTCTGGGGCCAACGTCCTGACTTTC.

The sample holds many counts of this clonotype. The rearrangement uses TRBV29-1 and TRBJ2-1; D could derive from TRBD1 or TRBD2 (5 bases each). Trimming cost V 4 bases and J 3 bases, with 19 bases left between them. The CDR3 is 16 residues long. Germline V gene data show CDR1 as SQVTM and CDR2 as ANQGSEA. CDR3 residues: CSVAGEQPGNYNEQFF. The CDR3 coding sequence is TGCAGCGTTGCCGGGGAGCAGCCAGGGAACTACAATGAGCAGTTCTTC.

This clonotype was observed at least ten times. V gene TRBV29-1 combines with J gene TRBJ2-3; D not certain. The V end lost 0 bases, the J end lost 1 base, and 14 bases lay between the germline ends. The CDR3 is 16 amino acids. Germline assignment: CDR1 SQVTM and CDR2 ANQGSEA. The CDR3 DNA reads as TGCAGCGTTGAAGATCCCCCCAGTGGCGGCACAGATACGCAGTATTTT. This codes for CSVEDPPSGGTDTQYF.

As for this clonotype: A read error may produce the germline difference seen at one junction end. This chain links TRBV7-7 with TRBJ2-4; 10 nucleotides match TRBD1. From germline, CDR1 is SSHAT and CDR2 FNYEAQ (reference sequence). The CDR3 has 18 residues. Written as DNA, the CDR3 is TGTGCTAGCAGTCCCGCCCGCCGGGACAGGGGTTATAGGGACATTCAGTACTTC. This encodes CASSPARRDRGYRDIQYF.

This clonotype has at least ten counts. V usage is TRBV20-1 and J usage is TRBJ2-7; maybe TRBD2 (5 bases). V shed 1 base and J shed 5 bases, with 12 bases lying between them. This CDR3 has 13 residues. Germline V lookup: CDR1 DFQATT, CDR2 SNEGSKA (reference sequence). The CDR3 is CSARARGAHEQYF. The DNA of the CDR3 is TGCAGTGCTAGAGCTCGGGGAGCCCACGAGCAGTACTTC.

Many counts were recorded for this clonotype. This chain links TRBV7-2 with TRBJ1-3; unclear D gene. The CDR3 is made up of 14 amino acids. Germline V lookup: CDR1 SGHTA, CDR2 FQGNSA. Trimming removed 1 base at V and 0 bases at J, with 4 bases between. CDR3 coding DNA: TGTGCCAGCAGCTTAGTCCGCTCTGGAAACACCATATATTTT. Protein product: CASSLVRSGNTIYF.

This clonotype was picked up many times. The rearrangement links TRBV10-3 to TRBJ2-1; the D is unclear. Germline-derived CDR1 and CDR2 are ENHRY and SYGVKD. The V end was cut by 3 bases, the J end by 9 bases, with 18 bases between. The CDR3 runs to 15 residues. The CDR3, as DNA: TGTGCCATCAGTGATTTTACACCGAACCCCCCTGAGCAGTTCTTC. Protein: CAISDFTPNPPEQFF.

This clonotype was seen many times. The chain uses TRBV20-1 and TRBJ1-2; D gene ambiguous. Trimming removed 1 base from V and 2 bases from J, with 8 bases in between. Germline CDR1 reads DFQATT; CDR2 reads SNEGSKA (reference sequence). CDR3 length equals 13 residues. The CDR3 loop reads CSARGSGNYGYTF. Written as DNA, the CDR3 is TGCAGTGCTAGAGGGTCGGGAAACTATGGCTACACCTTC.

This clonotype was counted ten times or more. This rearrangement joins TRBV29-1 to TRBJ2-1; D may be TRBD2 (6 bases). The CDR3 spans 15 residues. V shed 5 bases and J shed 0 bases, with 14 bases lying between them. Germline CDR1 is SQVTM and CDR2 is ANQGSEA. CDR3 residues: CSVYGTSSSYNEQFF. The CDR3 nucleotides read TGCAGCGTTTATGGGACTTCCAGCTCCTACAATGAGCAGTTCTTC.

This clonotype turned up a few times. The chain links TRBV27 to TRBJ2-3; 12 nucleotides line up with TRBD2. This CDR3 is built from 16 residues. Germline CDR1 reads MNHEY; CDR2 reads SMNVEV (reference sequence). J lost 5 bases, V lost 6 bases, and 9 bases had no gene match. Here the CDR3 reads CASRLLTSGSLDTQYF. CDR3 in DNA: TGTGCCAGCAGACTATTGACTAGCGGGAGTTTAGATACGCAGTATTTT.

This clonotype has ten or more counts. The chain is built from TRBV7-6 and TRBJ1-2; D uncertain. The CDR3 has 12 amino acids. Trimming removed 0 bases from V and 6 bases from J, with 5 bases in between. Per germline, CDR1 SGHVS and CDR2 FNYEAQ. The CDR3 DNA follows: TGTGCCAGCAGCTTAGCGGTGGATGGCTACACCTTC. The encoded protein is CASSLAVDGYTF.

This clonotype has a count of ten or more. The chain couples TRBV10-3 to TRBJ2-3, with unresolved D. V shed 6 bases and J shed 2 bases, with 6 bases lying between them. The CDR3 consists of 12 residues. From germline, CDR1 is ENHRY and CDR2 SYGVKD. The CDR3 protein is CAISGDTDTQYF. In DNA form, the CDR3 reads TGTGCCATCAGCGGTGACACAGATACGCAGTATTTT.